The entry below describes one TCR beta chain. These data originate in a study of blood T cell repertoires in COVID-19. Study background: COVID-19 samples, acute and convalescent, were from the United States, Italy and Spain. From T cells, B-cell-depleted T cells, or PBMCs came the material, which was cDNA or gDNA.

Germline CDR1 reads SGHRS; CDR2 reads YFSETQ. The CDR3 covers 16 residues. Between the trimmed V and J ends, which lost 1 base and 4 bases, there was a span of 17 bases. Authors' analysis steps: Estimation of nucleated cell counts was performed using reference gene primer amplification. The repertoire was sequenced with immunoSEQ multiplex PCR; TCRdb's copy has only in-frame clones and lacks some. V, J and clone size derive from that table, while D and trimming were established from the DNA sequence. The sample consists of some 330,000 clones, 70% to 90% of them appearing once. This TCR came from a woman aged 50 to 65 with active or convalescent COVID-19. The sample consisted of peripheral blood. V usage is TRBV5-1 and J usage is TRBJ1-1, with D perhaps TRBD1 (5 bases). CDR3 loop: CASSLLVGTGSTEAFF. The DNA for the CDR3 is TGCGCCAGCAGCTTGCTCGTCGGAACAGGTAGCACTGAAGCTTTCTTT.